One and the same sample provided the 14 T cell receptor beta chains below, sequenced in a study of PD-L1 blockade in urothelial cancer. Time point given: pretreatment peripheral blood. Using immunoSEQ multiplex PCR, the repertoire was profiled, and TCRdb retains in-frame clones only, with some absent. The data show about 39,000 clones, approximately 90% seen once. The source material was PBMCs, sampled around atezolizumab (anti-PD-L1) treatment. The receptors here all came from a woman aged 60 to 75 with urothelial cancer.

The J gene is TRBJ2-5, the V gene TRBV29-1; no reliable D call. V lost 1 base and J 0 bases, leaving 9 bases between the germline ends. Germline loops: CDR1 SQVTM, CDR2 ANQGSEA. CDR3 size: 14 residues. CDR3 residues: CSVEAFGYQETQYF. Here the CDR3 DNA reads TGCAGCGTTGAAGCCTTCGGGTACCAAGAGACCCAGTACTTC.

The chain is built from TRBV6-1 and TRBJ1-2; D is undetermined. Trimming shortened V by 7 bases and J by 4 bases, and 16 bases separated the two germline ends. The CDR3 runs 14 residues. Germline loops: CDR1 MNHNS, CDR2 SASEGT. This CDR3 is CASTPYTSGYGYTF. CDR3 DNA: TGTGCCAGCACCCCATACACCTCGGGCTATGGCTACACCTTC.

The genes are TRBV7-8 and TRBJ1-1; tentatively, D is TRBD1 (6 bases). Trimming removed 0 bases at V and 3 bases at J, with 14 bases between. The CDR3 consists of 16 residues. Germline V lookup: CDR1 SGHVS, CDR2 FQNEAQ. The CDR3 protein is CASSLASQGRDTEAFF. The CDR3 bases are TGTGCCAGCAGCTTAGCGTCCCAGGGGAGAGACACTGAAGCTTTCTTT.

This clone was detected a few times. The chain joins TRBV2 to TRBJ1-2, with a weak D call TRBD1 (5 bases). Trimming took 6 bases from V and 0 from J, leaving 14 bases between them. This CDR3 is 15 amino acids long. In germline, CDR1 is SNHLY, CDR2 FYNNEI. In nucleotides, the CDR3 is TGTGCCAGCAGGTGGGGAGGGGCGACTAACTATGGCTACACCTTC. Translation: CASRWGGATNYGYTF. The full variable domain, with the rest looked up from reference TRBV2 and TRBJ1-2, is EPEVTQTPSHQVTQMGQEVILRCVPISNHLYFYWYRQILGQKVEFLVSFYNNEISEKSEIFDDQFSVERPDGSNFTLKIRSTKLEDSAMYFCASRWGGATNYGYTFGSGTRLTVV.

The rearrangement joins TRBV27 to TRBJ2-3, with D perhaps TRBD2 (5 bases). The CDR3 covers 13 residues. Germline loops: CDR1 MNHEY, CDR2 SMNVEV (reference sequence). Trimming left V 5 bases short and J 2 bases short, with 8 bases between. The CDR3 sequence: CASSLGLTDTQYF. As DNA, the CDR3 is TGTGCCAGCAGTCTCGGACTCACAGATACGCAGTATTTT.

In its sample, this clone was seen a few times. This sequence joins TRBV10-3 and TRBJ1-2; 9 bases map to TRBD1. CDR3 length: 14 residues. Losses at the gene ends were 7 bases for V and 3 bases for J; bases not matched to a gene: 6. Germline CDR1 is ENHRY and CDR2 is SYGVKD. CDR3 DNA sequence: TGTGCCATCAACCCACAGGGGGCGGACTATGGCTACACCTTC. This sequence encodes CAINPQGADYGYTF.

The chain has TRBV5-1 and TRBJ2-1, with TRBD1 as a possible D gene (6 bases). Trimming took 1 base from V and 7 from J, leaving 15 bases between them. This CDR3 spans 15 amino acids. Per the germline V gene, CDR1 is SGHRS and CDR2 is YFSETQ. CDR3 nucleotides: TGCGCCAGCAGCTTGCCGCAGGGGCCCGGGAATGAGCAGTTCTTC. Protein sequence: CASSLPQGPGNEQFF.

The chain has TRBV6-1 and TRBJ2-1, with D possibly being TRBD2 (7 bases). V was clipped by 1 base and J by 12 bases, with 13 bases between them. CDR1 MNHNS and CDR2 SASEGT come from the germline V gene. The CDR3 spans 13 residues. This chain's CDR3 is CASSEGGGLTQFF. CDR3 nucleotides: TGTGCCAGCAGTGAAGGGGGGGGGCTAACGCAGTTCTTC.

This rearrangement joins TRBV6-6 to TRBJ2-6, with D possibly TRBD2 on 6 matching bases. Trimming took off 7 bases at V and 0 bases at J, with 10 bases between the two ends. The CDR3 is 15 amino acids. Germline V gene data show CDR1 as MNHNY and CDR2 as SVGAGI (reference sequence). The CDR3 sequence is CASTNGGSGANVLTF. The CDR3 nucleotides read TGTGCCAGCACCAACGGGGGCTCTGGGGCCAACGTCCTGACTTTC.

The J gene is TRBJ2-7, the V gene TRBV19; D is unclear. Looked up from germline, CDR1 is LNHDA and CDR2 is SQIVND (reference sequence). The CDR3 is 14 amino acids. Trimming took 3 bases from V and 3 from J, leaving 12 bases between them. This chain's CDR3 is CASSIGSPGYEQYF. Here the CDR3 DNA reads TGTGCCAGTAGTATTGGCAGCCCAGGCTACGAGCAGTACTTC.

The V and J genes are TRBV7-3 and TRBJ2-1, with D uncertain. The CDR3 covers 14 residues. V lost 10 bases to trimming and J lost 5 bases, with 18 bases between them. Per the germline V gene, CDR1 is SGHTA and CDR2 is FQGTGA. This CDR3 reads CATKPSHSHNEQFF. The CDR3 region has the DNA TGTGCCACAAAGCCCTCTCACAGCCACAATGAGCAGTTCTTC.

V gene TRBV28 combines with J gene TRBJ2-7; 7 bases fit TRBD2. The CDR3 extends over 13 amino acids. Unmatched junction bases numbered 6, after V lost 10 bases and J lost 0 bases. Germline V gene lookup returns CDR1 MDHEN and CDR2 SYDVKM. For the CDR3, the DNA is TGTGCCACCGGGACTACGAGCTCCTACGAGCAGTACTTC. Its protein product is CATGTTSSYEQYF.

This clone was detected once. The J gene is TRBJ1-5, the V gene TRBV28, with unresolved D. Germline V gene data show CDR1 as MDHEN and CDR2 as SYDVKM. The CDR3 covers 14 residues. V dropped 4 bases and J dropped 7 bases, with 14 bases sitting between them. The CDR3 sequence is CASSYSSRGQPQHF. The CDR3 DNA sequence: TGTGCCAGCAGTTATTCTTCCCGAGGACAGCCCCAGCATTTT.

This clone occurred once. This chain connects TRBV19 to TRBJ2-7, with D possibly matching TRBD2 (5 bases). Deletions cut 6 bases from V and 9 bases from J, with 18 bases between. Per the germline V gene, CDR1 is LNHDA and CDR2 is SQIVND (reference sequence). CDR3 length: 13 amino acids. CDR3 nucleotide sequence: TGTGCCAGTAGCCCAGGTCCTGGAGGAGTGCAGTACTTC. Protein product: CASSPGPGGVQYF.